These 24 T cell receptor beta chains share one sample of origin, sequenced in a study of T cells in Graves' hyperthyroidism and ophthalmopathy. Amplification of TCR beta CDR3 regions was performed using RNA transcripts as template. When the TCR CDR3 underwent first-round RT-PCR, the HTBI primer set was used. MiXCR, applied by TCRdb to the multiplex PCR reads, yields one record per CDR3 protein. There are approximately 520,000 distinct CDR3 sequences in the sample; 24% occur only once, and over 9% lies in the top ten. The sample consisted of blood. Receptors originate from a woman in her twenties or thirties with Graves' ophthalmopathy.

This clonotype was counted ten times or more. The chain carries TRBV15 and TRBJ1-5; D gene uncertain. V lost 0 bases, J lost 1 base, and 7 bases lay in between. The CDR3 spans 15 residues. CDR1 and CDR2 from the germline V gene are LNHNV and YYDKDF (reference sequence). CDR3 region: CATSRDRRSNQPQHF. DNA of the CDR3: TGTGCCACCAGCAGAGACAGACGGAGCAATCAGCCCCAGCATTTT. The variable domain in full, completed from reference TRBV15 and TRBJ1-5, reads DAMVIQNPRYQVTQFGKPVTLSCSQTLNHNVMYWYQQKSSQAPKLLFHYYDKDFNNEADTPDNFQSRRPNTSFCFLDIRSPGLGDTAMYLCATSRDRRSNQPQHFGDGTRLSIL.

This chain links TRBV6-5 with TRBJ2-7, with no clear D. Trimming pared 4 bases from V and 0 bases from J, leaving 13 bases between. The CDR3 covers 15 residues. Looked up from germline, CDR1 is MNHEY and CDR2 is SVGAGI. The CDR3 spells CASSSYWTASYEQYF. CDR3 bases: TGTGCCAGCAGTTCCTATTGGACGGCCTCCTACGAGCAGTACTTC.

The rearrangement links TRBV12-3 or TRBV12-4 to TRBJ1-5; a weak D match, TRBD1 (6 bases). Trimming took 4 bases from V and 7 from J, leaving 14 bases between them. CDR3 size: 14 residues. The CDR3 nucleotides read TGTGCCAGCAGTTCCCCAGGGGCAGGGCAGCCCCAGCATTTT. Protein sequence: CASSSPGAGQPQHF.

This clonotype was seen a handful of times. This chain uses TRBV7-8 with TRBJ1-5; possible D gene TRBD1, 5 bases. V was cut by 2 bases and J by 8 bases, with 10 bases left in between. From germline, CDR1 is SGHVS and CDR2 FQNEAQ. The CDR3 sequence is 13 residues long. As DNA, the CDR3 is TGTGCCAGCAGCTTATGGGGGATTGAGCCCCAGCATTTT. Translating gives CASSLWGIEPQHF. Looking up the rest from reference TRBV7-8 and TRBJ1-5 gives the full variable domain: GAGVSQSPRYKVAKRGQDVALRCDPISGHVSLFWYQQALGQGPEFLTYFQNEAQLDKSGLPSDRFFAERPEGSVSTLKIQRTQQEDSAVYLCASSLWGIEPQHFGDGTRLSIL.

The sample holds many counts of this clonotype. The chain carries TRBV6-2 or TRBV6-3 and TRBJ1-2; TRBD1 matches at 8 bases. This CDR3 is built from 15 residues. V shed 3 bases, J shed 4 bases, and the junction held 7 bases outside the gene matches. The germline CDR1 and CDR2 sequences are MNHEY and SVGEGT. CDR3 coding DNA: TGTGCCAGCAGTTATACCGGGACAGGAAGCTATGGCTACACCTTC. This encodes CASSYTGTGSYGYTF.

This clonotype was found a few times. The chain recombines TRBV18 with TRBJ2-2; D unresolved. Trimming shortened V by 0 bases and J by 4 bases, and 12 bases separated the two germline ends. The length of the CDR3 is 16 residues. Germline CDR1 and CDR2: KGHSH and LQKENI. CDR3 in amino acids: CASSPPLSGFTGELFF. In nucleotides, the CDR3 is TGTGCCAGCTCACCACCCCTATCCGGTTTCACCGGGGAGCTGTTTTTT.

In this sample, this clonotype turned up many times. CDR3 in amino acids: CASSYSRRQGTEAFF. In DNA form, the CDR3 reads TGTGCCAGCAGTTACTCTAGGCGTCAGGGAACTGAAGCTTTCTTT. The chain has TRBV6-5 and TRBJ1-1; tentative D call: TRBD1 (5 bases). The CDR3 covers 15 residues. The germline V gene has CDR1 MNHEY and CDR2 SVGAGI. The V and J ends lost 0 bases and 5 bases respectively, with 13 bases between them.

In its sample, this clonotype was seen many times. The rearrangement links TRBV6-2 or TRBV6-3 to TRBJ2-6; D gene uncertain. Germline values: CDR1 MNHEY, CDR2 SVGEGT. This CDR3 region has 18 residues. Trimming removed 2 bases at V and 0 bases at J, with 14 bases between. In nucleotides, the CDR3 is TGTGCCAGCAGTTACCCCAAGGGTTCGGCCTCTGGGGCCAACGTCCTGACTTTC. Its protein is CASSYPKGSASGANVLTF.

This clonotype was observed a few times. Here the CDR3 DNA reads TGCGCCAGCAGCCCGGGATGGGAGGGCCTCTCTGGAAACACCATATATTTT. Its protein product is CASSPGWEGLSGNTIYF. The V call is TRBV5-1, the J call TRBJ1-3, with no clear D. Germline V lookup: CDR1 SGHRS, CDR2 YFSETQ. V was trimmed by 4 bases and J by 0 bases, leaving 17 bases between them. This CDR3 is built from 17 residues.

The rearrangement joins TRBV12-3 or TRBV12-4 to TRBJ1-1; TRBD1 matches at 8 bases. The CDR3 spans 12 residues. J lost 11 bases, V lost 6 bases, and 8 bases had no gene match. CDR3 sequence (DNA): TGTGCCAGCAGCTGGGGACAGGATAGGGCTTTCTTT. Translating it yields CASSWGQDRAFF.

This clonotype was detected a few times. CDR3 DNA: TGTGCCAGCCGTCCCGGGACAGTTGAAGCTTTCTTT. Translation: CASRPGTVEAFF. The chain joins TRBV6-1 to TRBJ1-1; 7 nucleotides match TRBD1. V shed 8 bases and J 7 bases; nucleotides not matched to a gene: 7. The germline CDR1 and CDR2 sequences are MNHNS and SASEGT. The CDR3 length is 12 residues.

Details on this clonotype: Since the CDR3 does not end with the conserved phenylalanine or tryptophan, this likely comes from a read error. It is unclear where the CDR3 begins or ends on the DNA, so no DNA is shown, and the CDR3 is as TCRdb lists it. V is TRBV28 and J is TRBJ1-1. The CDR3 is 11 residues long, counting both termini. The V gene's germline CDR1 is MDHEN and CDR2 SYDVKM. The CDR3 spells CASSFDTEACL.

This clonotype was picked up many times. The rearrangement joins TRBV2 to TRBJ2-7, with 9 bases fitting TRBD2. CDR1 and CDR2 (germline): SNHLY, FYNNEI. Trimming cost V 7 bases and J 4 bases; bases outside gene matches: 5. The CDR3 length is 13 residues. CDR3 residues: CASTRGGYYEQYF. The CDR3 DNA reads as TGTGCCAGCACGCGGGGGGGATATTACGAGCAGTACTTC.

This clonotype was seen repeatedly, ten times or more. This rearrangement joins TRBV19 to TRBJ1-5, with D possibly TRBD1 on 5 matching bases. CDR3 length: 18 amino acids. Trimming left V 3 bases short and J 2 bases short, with 20 bases between. Germline V lookup: CDR1 LNHDA, CDR2 SQIVND (reference sequence). The CDR3 coding sequence is TGTGCCAGTAGTATCAGGCGACAGTCCCAGGAGGGCAATCAGCCCCAGCATTTT. It specifies CASSIRRQSQEGNQPQHF.

As to this clonotype: This may stem from a read error, because a much larger clone lies one nucleotide away. The chain carries TRBV29-1 and TRBJ1-1; the D is unclear. Germline V gene lookup returns CDR1 SQVTM and CDR2 ANQGSEA. The CDR3 length is 13 residues. The CDR3 is CNVEDALGPEAFF. The CDR3 coding sequence is TGCAACGTTGAAGATGCCCTGGGTCCTGAAGCTTTCTTT.

This clonotype was detected many times. J is TRBJ1-6 and V is TRBV28; TRBD1 agrees at 9 bases. The CDR3 runs 18 residues. The V segment lost 7 bases and the J segment 9 bases; nucleotides outside the gene matches: 19. Germline lookup yields CDR1 MDHEN and CDR2 SYDVKM. Written as DNA, the CDR3 is TGTGCCAGCAACGTGTCCCGGGACAGGGTCGAGATGAGTTCACCCCTCCACTTT. Translating gives CASNVSRDRVEMSSPLHF.

At least ten counts were recorded for this clonotype. The gene calls are TRBV20-1 and TRBJ2-5, with 11 bases fitting TRBD2. In germline, CDR1 is DFQATT, CDR2 SNEGSKA (reference sequence). The CDR3 is made up of 15 amino acids. V gave up 2 bases and J gave up 5 bases; unmatched junction bases: 7. The DNA for the CDR3 is TGCAGTGCTAGACCCTTAGCGGGGGGGTGGGAGACCCAGTACTTC. Its translation is CSARPLAGGWETQYF.

The chain has TRBV11-2 and TRBJ2-5, with TRBD2 matching 8 bases. Per the germline V gene, CDR1 is SGHAT and CDR2 is FQNNGV. With 0 bases clipped from V and 2 bases from J, the junction kept 5 bases outside the gene matches. CDR3 length equals 16 residues. CDR3 protein: CASSLDQRERQETQYF. In DNA form, the CDR3 reads TGTGCCAGCAGCTTAGATCAGCGGGAGAGACAAGAGACCCAGTACTTC.

The rearrangement joins TRBV11-2 to TRBJ2-2, with D maybe TRBD1 (6 bases). Trimming removed 5 bases from V and 5 bases from J, with 9 bases in between. Germline V gene lookup returns CDR1 SGHAT and CDR2 FQNNGV. This CDR3 region has 13 residues. CDR3 nucleotide sequence: TGTGCCAGCAGCACTGACAGGACCGGGGAGCTGTTTTTT. Amino acids: CASSTDRTGELFF.

This clonotype showed up many times. The genes are TRBV7-9 and TRBJ1-2, with TRBD1 matching over 7 bases. This CDR3 has 12 residues. Germline values: CDR1 SEHNR, CDR2 FQNEAQ (reference sequence). V was clipped by 3 bases and J by 6 bases; unmatched bases: 1. CDR3 nucleotides: TGTGCCAGCAGCTTCAGGGGGGATGGCTACACCTTC. Its protein is CASSFRGDGYTF.

This clonotype was found many times. The V call is TRBV4-3, the J call TRBJ2-7; D unclear. The V gene's germline CDR1 is LGHNA and CDR2 YSLEER. V was pared by 1 base and J by 0 bases, with 10 bases between. CDR3 length equals 15 residues. CDR3 sequence reads: CASSQATSRSYEQYF. CDR3 DNA: TGCGCCAGCAGCCAAGCTACTTCTCGCTCCTACGAGCAGTACTTC.

This clonotype was recorded many times. This rearrangement joins TRBV12-3 or TRBV12-4 to TRBJ1-3; no reliable D call. The CDR3 consists of 14 residues. V lost 3 bases and J lost 1, with 7 bases in between. CDR3 protein: CASSFAASGNTIYF. The CDR3 coding sequence is TGTGCCAGCAGTTTTGCAGCGTCTGGAAACACCATATATTTT.

This clonotype showed up many times. The chain couples TRBV4-1 to TRBJ1-2, with 7 bases matching TRBD1. CDR1 is MGHRA, CDR2 YSYEKL, per germline. This CDR3 contains 14 residues. V lost 1 base, J lost 6 bases, and 5 bases stayed unmatched. As DNA, the CDR3 is TGCGCCAGCAGCCAAGTCGACAGGGTCCATGGCTACACCTTC. It yields the protein CASSQVDRVHGYTF.

The sample holds many counts of this clonotype. This chain uses TRBV28 with TRBJ2-7; 7 bases are shared with TRBD2. The CDR3 runs 13 residues. Germline lookup yields CDR1 MDHEN and CDR2 SYDVKM. With 5 bases clipped from V and 4 bases from J, the junction kept 5 bases outside the gene matches. CDR3 protein: CASSRLAGYEQYF. The CDR3 DNA is TGTGCCAGCAGTAGACTAGCCGGGTACGAGCAGTACTTC.